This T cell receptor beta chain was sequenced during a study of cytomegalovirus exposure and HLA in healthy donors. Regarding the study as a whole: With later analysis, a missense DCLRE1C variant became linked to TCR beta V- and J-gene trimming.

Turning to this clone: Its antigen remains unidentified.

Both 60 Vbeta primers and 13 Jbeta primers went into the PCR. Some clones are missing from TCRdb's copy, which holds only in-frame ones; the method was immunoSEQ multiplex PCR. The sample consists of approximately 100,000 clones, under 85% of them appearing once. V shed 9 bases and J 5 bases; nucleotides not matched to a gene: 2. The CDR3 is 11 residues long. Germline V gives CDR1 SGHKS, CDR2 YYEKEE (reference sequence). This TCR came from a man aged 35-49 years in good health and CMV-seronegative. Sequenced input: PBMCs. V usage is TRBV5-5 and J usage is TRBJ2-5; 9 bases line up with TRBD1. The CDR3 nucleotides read TGTGCCACCGGACAGGGGGAGACCCAGTACTTC. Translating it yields CATGQGETQYF.